These 5 T cell receptor beta chains were sequenced from one sample in a study of T cell responses to AZD1222 COVID-19 vaccine. The repertoire was sequenced with immunoSEQ multiplex PCR; TCRdb's copy has only in-frame clones and lacks some. The sample includes 150,000 or so clones, 80% to 95% of them seen just once. Source: peripheral blood, taken 28 days after the second AZD1222 dose. These receptors all stem from an adult who received the AZD1222 COVID-19 vaccine.

This clone was seen a single time. The rearrangement joins TRBV5-1 to TRBJ2-3, with D uncertain. The CDR3 has 13 residues. Germline-derived CDR1 and CDR2 are SGHRS and YFSETQ. V lost 1 base and J lost 3, with 6 bases in between. CDR3 nucleotides: TGCGCCAGCAGCTTGCAGCTTACAGATACGCAGTATTTT. Its translation is CASSLQLTDTQYF. Together with reference TRBV5-1 and TRBJ2-3, the CDR3 gives the full variable domain: KAGVTQTPRYLIKTRGQQVTLSCSPISGHRSVSWYQQTPGQGLQFLFEYFSETQRNKGNFPGRFSGRQFSNSRSEMNVSTLELGDSALYLCASSLQLTDTQYFGPGTRLTVL.

The chain uses TRBV5-4 and TRBJ2-1; D gene uncertain. V gave up 2 bases and J gave up 4 bases, with 13 bases separating them. The germline gives CDR1 SGHNT, CDR2 YYREEE (reference sequence). This CDR3 comprises 15 residues. CDR3 amino acids: CASSLDLGKYNEQFF. For the CDR3, the DNA is TGTGCCAGCAGCTTAGATCTCGGAAAATACAATGAGCAGTTCTTC.

Note on this clone: Other nucleotide sequences in the sample specify the same CDR3. The CDR3 here is CASSYSKDTQYF. The CDR3 DNA reads TGTGCCAGCAGTTACTCCAAGGATACGCAGTATTTT. The chain couples TRBV6-2 or TRBV6-3 to TRBJ2-3; D ambiguous. Trimming shortened V by 0 bases and J by 6 bases, and 4 bases separated the two germline ends. CDR1 and CDR2 from the germline V gene are MNHEY and SVGEGT. The CDR3 consists of 12 residues.

J is TRBJ2-1 and V is TRBV6-4; 15 nucleotides match TRBD2. Germline V gene sequence: CDR1 MRHNA, CDR2 SNTAGT. The CDR3 length is 18 residues. V trimming: 11 bases; J trimming: 2 bases; junction bases outside the gene matches: 13. The CDR3 DNA sequence: TGTGCCCCCTTTCCCGGGACTAGCGGGAGGCTCACCTACAATGAGCAGTTCTTC. The encoded protein is CAPFPGTSGRLTYNEQFF.

The chain has TRBV28 and TRBJ2-7; no reliable D call. Per germline, CDR1 MDHEN and CDR2 SYDVKM. The CDR3 loop spans 13 amino acids. V lost 5 bases and J 5 bases, leaving 13 bases between the germline ends. CDR3 in DNA: TGTGCCAGCAGTCCCTCCGGACCTCACGAGCAGTACTTC. It encodes CASSPSGPHEQYF.